Listed below are T cell receptor beta chains from one sample, sequenced in a study of shared clonotypes between healthy human individuals. TCRdb's copy holds only in-frame clones and misses some; the assay was immunoSEQ multiplex PCR. The profile shows 1,500,000 or so clones, 98% of them singletons. Sequenced material: naive CD4+ T cells sorted from blood. The receptors originated from a young man in good health. CDR3s include the opening cysteine and the closing phenylalanine or tryptophan. D genes are given only for firm matches. Clone size is given for some rows only: seen once, a few or many times, or a class if the clone is expanded.

clone size,D gene,J gene,V gene,CDR3 protein,CDR3 DNA
.,.,TRBJ1-5,TRBV21-1,CASSKGGRGYQPQHF,TGTGCCAGCAGCAAAGGAGGACGGGGTTATCAGCCCCAGCATTTT
.,.,TRBJ1-2,TRBV30,CAWTGNYGYTF,TGTGCCTGGACCGGCAACTATGGCTACACCTTC
.,.,TRBJ2-3,TRBV9,CASSVEVAGDTQYF,TGTGCCAGCAGCGTAGAAGTCGCGGGAGATACGCAGTATTTT
.,TRBD2,TRBJ2-1,TRBV9,CASSVALAGGPDNEQFF,TGTGCCAGCAGCGTAGCCTTAGCGGGAGGGCCTGACAATGAGCAGTTCTTC
.,.,TRBJ1-3,TRBV18,CASSPLTVPSSGNTIYF,TGTGCCAGCTCACCCCTAACAGTGCCAAGCTCTGGAAACACCATATATTTT
.,TRBD1,TRBJ2-2,TRBV14,CASSRQGANTGELFF,TGTGCCAGCAGCCGACAGGGGGCGAACACCGGGGAGCTGTTTTTT
.,.,TRBJ2-7,TRBV11-2,CASSLAGLNDEQYF,TGTGCCAGCAGCTTAGCCGGCTTAAACGACGAGCAGTACTTC
.,.,TRBJ1-2,TRBV7-8,CASSLVLGGLNGYTF,TGTGCCAGCAGCTTAGTTTTGGGGGGGCTGAATGGCTACACCTTC
.,TRBD2,TRBJ2-1,TRBV5-1,CASSKLAGVVNEQFF,TGCGCCAGCAGCAAACTAGCGGGAGTTGTCAATGAGCAGTTCTTC
.,.,TRBJ2-7,TRBV19,CASSTYTDSTEQYF,TGTGCCAGTAGTACGTACACGGACAGTACCGAGCAGTACTTC
.,TRBD2,TRBJ2-4,TRBV6-5,CASRQREGRVLGQYF,TGTGCCAGCAGGCAACGGGAGGGGCGCGTTTTAGGTCAGTACTTC
.,.,TRBJ1-4,TRBV27,CASSFSYQGVNEKLFF,TGTGCCAGCAGTTTCTCATATCAGGGCGTTAATGAAAAACTGTTTTTT
.,.,TRBJ2-1,TRBV5-1,CASSSQGGNEQFF,TGCGCCAGCAGCTCCCAGGGGGGCAATGAGCAGTTCTTC
.,TRBD1,TRBJ2-5,TRBV28,CASSELDRDISAETQYF,TGTGCCAGCAGTGAACTGGACAGGGATATTAGTGCGGAGACCCAGTACTTC
.,TRBD1,TRBJ1-3,TRBV5-4,CASSRQGASGNTIYF,TGTGCCAGCAGTCGACAGGGGGCGAGTGGAAACACCATATATTTT
.,.,TRBJ2-4,TRBV28,CASSPSGAKNIQYF,TGTGCCAGCAGCCCCTCGGGAGCCAAAAACATTCAGTACTTC
.,.,TRBJ1-5,TRBV11-2,CASSLQGAENQPQHF,TGTGCCAGCAGCTTACAAGGGGCGGAAAATCAGCCCCAGCATTTT
.,.,TRBJ2-3,TRBV5-1,CASSNRLAESTDTQYF,TGCGCCAGCAGTAATCGCCTAGCAGAAAGCACAGATACGCAGTATTTT
once,TRBD1,TRBJ2-1,TRBV19,CASSIRTGSSYNEQFF,TGTGCCAGTAGTATACGGACAGGGAGCTCCTACAATGAGCAGTTCTTC
.,.,TRBJ2-1,TRBV12-5,CASGRGLDSYNEQFF,TGTGCTAGTGGCCGGGGACTCGACTCCTACAATGAGCAGTTCTTC
.,.,TRBJ2-7,TRBV4-2,CASSRRGSYEQYF,TGTGCCAGCAGCCGGAGGGGGTCCTACGAGCAGTACTTC
once,.,TRBJ2-1,TRBV5-1,CASSDATGLPGGEQFF,TGCGCCAGCAGCGACGCGACAGGCCTTCCCGGAGGGGAGCAGTTCTTC
once,TRBD2,TRBJ2-7,TRBV29-1,CSVLVSGDSYEQYF,TGCAGCGTCCTTGTTAGCGGGGACTCCTACGAGCAGTACTTC
.,TRBD2,TRBJ2-7,TRBV5-1,CASSLLKPSGRNGEQYF,TGCGCCAGCAGCTTGCTCAAACCTAGCGGGAGAAATGGAGAGCAGTACTTC
.,TRBD2,TRBJ2-1,TRBV6-5,CASSLDASGGRNEQFF,TGTGCCAGCAGTTTAGATGCTAGCGGTGGAAGGAATGAGCAGTTCTTC
.,TRBD1,TRBJ2-2,TRBV10-1,CASSERTGTGTSPGELFF,TGCGCCAGCAGTGAGCGGACCGGGACAGGGACATCCCCCGGGGAGCTGTTTTTT
.,TRBD1,TRBJ1-5,TRBV30,CAWSVGAGQGGQPQHF,TGTGCCTGGAGTGTAGGAGCCGGACAGGGAGGTCAGCCCCAGCATTTT
.,TRBD2,TRBJ2-5,TRBV11-2,CASAGGVRETQYF,TGTGCCAGCGCCGGGGGGGTGCGAGAGACCCAGTACTTC
.,TRBD1,TRBJ2-2,TRBV7-9,CASSLMGTGVAGELFF,TGTGCCAGCAGCTTAATGGGGACAGGGGTCGCCGGGGAGCTGTTTTTT
.,TRBD1,TRBJ2-7,TRBV30,CAWGTDRSSYEQYF,TGTGCCTGGGGGACAGACCGGAGCTCCTACGAGCAGTACTTC
.,TRBD2,TRBJ2-1,TRBV5-1,CASSSGLVGSNEQFF,TGCGCCAGCAGTTCTGGACTAGTCGGTTCTAATGAGCAGTTCTTC
.,.,TRBJ2-1,TRBV9,CASSVVDTYNEQFF,TGTGCCAGCAGCGTAGTTGACACTTACAATGAGCAGTTCTTC
.,.,TRBJ2-2,TRBV9,CASSVAGGELFF,TGTGCCAGCAGCGTAGCCGGTGGGGAGCTGTTTTTT
.,.,TRBJ1-5,TRBV28,CASSLGRDQPQHF,TGTGCCAGCAGTTTAGGGAGGGATCAGCCCCAGCATTTT
.,.,TRBJ1-5,TRBV19,CASSHEWNQPQHF,TGTGCCAGTAGTCACGAGTGGAATCAGCCCCAGCATTTT
.,.,TRBJ2-3,TRBV19,CASSGRNTDTQYF,TGTGCCAGTAGCGGACGGAACACAGATACGCAGTATTTT
.,.,TRBJ2-1,TRBV6-5,CASRELESNEQFF,TGTGCCAGCAGAGAACTAGAATCCAATGAGCAGTTCTTC
.,.,TRBJ1-2,TRBV19,CASSIRVPNYGYTF,TGTGCCAGTAGTATACGGGTCCCAAACTATGGCTACACCTTC
once,.,TRBJ2-7,TRBV18,CASSSTIGAGLRYEQYF,TGTGCCAGCTCATCCACCATCGGAGCAGGGTTGAGGTACGAGCAGTACTTC
.,.,TRBJ1-3,TRBV18,CASSPLGRQQSSGNTIYF,TGTGCCAGCTCACCGCTTGGTCGACAACAGAGCTCTGGAAACACCATATATTTT
.,.,TRBJ2-5,TRBV15,CATSRGKWETQYF,TGTGCCACCAGCAGAGGAAAGTGGGAGACCCAGTACTTC
.,TRBD1,TRBJ2-7,TRBV2,CASRAETGGYEQYF,TGTGCCAGCAGGGCCGAGACAGGGGGCTACGAGCAGTACTTC
.,.,TRBJ1-5,TRBV6-1,CASSEAGGPYQPQHF,TGTGCCAGCAGTGAAGCCGGGGGACCCTATCAGCCCCAGCATTTT
.,.,TRBJ2-7,TRBV5-1,CASSWGTFAYEQYF,TGCGCCAGCAGCTGGGGGACTTTCGCCTACGAGCAGTACTTC
.,.,TRBJ2-2,TRBV9,CASSVGLDRTGELFF,TGTGCCAGCAGCGTAGGGCTAGACAGGACCGGGGAGCTGTTTTTT
once,.,TRBJ2-5,TRBV9,CASSVVPGETQYF,TGTGCCAGCAGCGTAGTCCCCGGAGAGACCCAGTACTTC
.,TRBD2,TRBJ2-1,TRBV6-4,CASSGRERNEQFF,TGTGCCAGCAGTGGGCGGGAGAGAAATGAGCAGTTCTTC
.,TRBD2,TRBJ2-5,TRBV5-4,CASRPGPGLAYQETQYF,TGTGCCAGCAGGCCCGGTCCGGGACTAGCGTATCAAGAGACCCAGTACTTC
.,.,TRBJ1-5,TRBV28,CASSSGFSNQPQHF,TGTGCCAGCAGTTCGGGGTTTAGCAATCAGCCCCAGCATTTT
.,.,TRBJ2-3,TRBV28,CASGDPTSVWAQYF,TGTGCCAGCGGAGACCCGACCTCCGTCTGGGCGCAGTATTTT
.,.,TRBJ1-5,TRBV5-1,CASSLGGNALGQPQHF,TGCGCCAGCAGCTTGGGAGGGAATGCGCTCGGTCAGCCCCAGCATTTT
.,.,TRBJ2-3,TRBV29-1,CSARGTSGTDTQYF,TGCAGCGCCAGGGGCACTAGCGGCACAGATACGCAGTATTTT
.,TRBD2,TRBJ2-1,TRBV7-9,CASSAKGLALNEQFF,TGTGCCAGCAGCGCTAAGGGACTAGCGCTCAATGAGCAGTTCTTC
.,.,TRBJ1-5,TRBV30,CAWSLRSQPQHF,TGTGCCTGGAGTTTGAGGAGCCAGCCCCAGCATTTT
.,.,TRBJ2-3,TRBV5-1,CASSLDPTGINTDTQYF,TGCGCCAGCAGCTTAGACCCTACAGGGATTAACACAGATACGCAGTATTTT